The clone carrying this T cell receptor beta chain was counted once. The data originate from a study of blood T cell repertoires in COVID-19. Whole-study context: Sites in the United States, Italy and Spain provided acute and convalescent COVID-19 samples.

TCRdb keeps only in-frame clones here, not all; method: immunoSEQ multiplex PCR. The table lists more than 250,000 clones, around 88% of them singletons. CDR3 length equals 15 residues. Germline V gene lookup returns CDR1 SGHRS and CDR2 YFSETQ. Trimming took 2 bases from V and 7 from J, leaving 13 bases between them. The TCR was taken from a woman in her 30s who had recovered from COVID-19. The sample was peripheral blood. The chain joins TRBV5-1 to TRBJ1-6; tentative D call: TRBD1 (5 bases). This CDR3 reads CASSLSGGANSPLHF. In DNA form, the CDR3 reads TGCGCCAGCAGCTTAAGTGGAGGGGCCAATTCACCCCTCCACTTT. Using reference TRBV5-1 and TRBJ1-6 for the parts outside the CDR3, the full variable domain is KAGVTQTPRYLIKTRGQQVTLSCSPISGHRSVSWYQQTPGQGLQFLFEYFSETQRNKGNFPGRFSGRQFSNSRSEMNVSTLELGDSALYLCASSLSGGANSPLHFGNGTRLTVT.